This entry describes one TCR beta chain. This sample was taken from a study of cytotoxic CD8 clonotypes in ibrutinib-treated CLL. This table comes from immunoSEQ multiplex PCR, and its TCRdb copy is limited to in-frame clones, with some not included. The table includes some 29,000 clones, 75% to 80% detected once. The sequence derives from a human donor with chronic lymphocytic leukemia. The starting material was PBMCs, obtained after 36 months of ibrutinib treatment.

In DNA, the CDR3 is TGTGCCAGCAGCTTAGCACAGGGGGGAAACACCATATATTTT. Translating it yields CASSLAQGGNTIYF. The chain links TRBV7-8 to TRBJ1-3, with 7 bases aligning to TRBD1. V shed 0 bases and J 4 bases; nucleotides not matched to a gene: 0. There are 14 residues in the CDR3. The germline gives CDR1 SGHVS, CDR2 FQNEAQ.